One and the same sample provided the 24 T cell receptor beta chains below, sequenced in a study of neurological immune-mediated disorders. One entry per CDR3 protein, called by TCRdb with MiXCR from the 5' RACE reads. Among about 36,000 distinct CDR3 sequences, around 10% were seen once, and the ten largest hold approximately 6.9%. Sequencing input: PBMCs. The receptors derive from a young woman with HTLV-1-associated myelopathy (HAM/TSP).

V gene TRBV7-6 combines with J gene TRBJ1-2, with D perhaps TRBD1 (6 bases). Germline assignment: CDR1 SGHVS and CDR2 FNYEAQ. V was shortened by 9 bases and J by 2 bases, with 28 bases between the two germline ends. This CDR3 contains 18 residues. CDR3 DNA sequence: TGTGCCAGTGGACCGGGCTTTAGGGGGTTAAAATCAAACTATGGCTACACCTTC. Its protein is CASGPGFRGLKSNYGYTF.

This clonotype was detected ten times or more. The J gene is TRBJ2-1, the V gene TRBV18, with 7 bases that match TRBD2. V was pared by 5 bases and J by 8 bases, with 6 bases of the junction left unmatched. This CDR3 region has 13 residues. Germline values: CDR1 KGHSH, CDR2 LQKENI. The CDR3 region is CASSGRSGDEQFF. The CDR3 nucleotides read TGTGCCAGCTCAGGGCGGAGCGGGGATGAGCAGTTCTTC.

The sample holds many counts of this clonotype. The chain recombines TRBV5-1 with TRBJ1-1; no firm D call. Trimming took 0 bases from V and 3 from J, leaving 9 bases between them. The CDR3 runs 14 residues. Germline V gene sequence: CDR1 SGHRS, CDR2 YFSETQ. The CDR3 is CASSLGYGDTEAFF. In DNA form, the CDR3 reads TGCGCCAGCAGCTTGGGTTACGGAGACACTGAAGCTTTCTTT.

This clonotype was detected ten times or more. The gene calls are TRBV24-1 and TRBJ2-7; D uncertain. The CDR3 covers 11 residues. CDR1 and CDR2 (germline): KGHDR, SFDVKD. With 5 bases removed from V and 4 bases from J, the gap between germline ends came to 5 bases. CDR3 region: CATSVWYEQYF. For the CDR3, the DNA is TGTGCCACCAGTGTTTGGTACGAGCAGTACTTC.

This clonotype was observed many times. The chain is built from TRBV5-1 and TRBJ2-3, with 13 bases lining up with TRBD2. Germline CDR1 SGHRS, CDR2 YFSETQ. CDR3 size: 17 residues. The V and J ends lost 4 bases and 0 bases, in that order; junction bases with no gene match: 5. The CDR3: CASSPTSGGPSTDTQYF. The CDR3, as DNA: TGCGCCAGCAGCCCGACTAGCGGGGGGCCCAGCACAGATACGCAGTATTTT.

This clonotype has at least ten counts. This sequence joins TRBV9 and TRBJ1-1; D perhaps matches TRBD1 (5 bases). Germline CDR1 is SGDLS and CDR2 is YYNGEE. This CDR3 is built from 13 residues. The germline V and J ends were trimmed by 4 bases and 3 bases, with 10 bases remaining between them. CDR3 sequence: CASSLGRDTEAFF. Written as DNA, the CDR3 is TGTGCCAGCAGCCTCGGCAGGGACACTGAAGCTTTCTTT.

This clonotype was found many times. The chain combines TRBV20-1 with TRBJ2-1, with D unresolved. V lost 0 bases and J 5 bases, leaving 5 bases between the germline ends. The V gene's germline CDR1 is DFQATT and CDR2 SNEGSKA (reference sequence). The CDR3 runs to 12 residues. CDR3 loop: CSARDRDNEQFF. The CDR3 nucleotides read TGCAGTGCTAGAGACCGGGACAATGAGCAGTTCTTC.

This clonotype was recorded many times. This chain uses TRBV24-1 with TRBJ2-2; possible D gene TRBD2, 5 bases. The germline V and J ends were trimmed by 1 base and 5 bases, with 7 bases remaining between them. Germline V CDR1 and CDR2: KGHDR, SFDVKD. The CDR3 sequence is 14 residues long. This CDR3 reads CATSDFRGTGELFF. The CDR3 DNA reads TGTGCCACCAGTGATTTTCGGGGAACCGGGGAGCTGTTTTTT.

At least ten counts were recorded for this clonotype. V and J are TRBV5-5 and TRBJ1-4; no clear D gene. CDR3 length: 14 amino acids. CDR1 and CDR2 (germline): SGHKS, YYEKEE (reference sequence). Trimming cost V 4 bases and J 8 bases, with 15 bases left between them. The CDR3 region has the DNA TGTGCCAGCAGCCGGCGACCTTTCGGCGAAAAACTGTTTTTT. Translation gives CASSRRPFGEKLFF.

Sample share makes this clonotype medium-sized. The rearrangement links TRBV20-1 to TRBJ1-3; TRBD1 agrees at 9 bases. Unmatched junction bases numbered 7, after V lost 6 bases and J lost 4 bases. The CDR3 length is 14 residues. Germline assignment: CDR1 DFQATT and CDR2 SNEGSKA (reference sequence). CDR3 DNA sequence: TGCAGTGCGTTGGACAGGGGAATAGGAAACACCATATATTTT. Protein sequence: CSALDRGIGNTIYF.

This clonotype has a count of ten or more. This chain connects TRBV5-6 to TRBJ2-2, with D unclear. Trimming removed 2 bases at V and 0 bases at J, with 8 bases between. CDR3 length: 15 residues. Germline V gene data show CDR1 as SGHDT and CDR2 as YYEEEE. In DNA, the CDR3 is TGTGCCAGCAGCTTTGGAACTACGAACACCGGGGAGCTGTTTTTT. This sequence encodes CASSFGTTNTGELFF.

This clonotype appeared a few times. The V and J genes are TRBV20-1 and TRBJ1-1; the D gene is possibly TRBD1 (5 bases). The CDR3 runs to 13 residues. Trimming left V 3 bases short and J 10 bases short, with 18 bases between. Germline V gene data show CDR1 as DFQATT and CDR2 as SNEGSKA (reference sequence). CDR3 in amino acids: CSARGRARGGAFF. As DNA, the CDR3 is TGCAGTGCTAGGGGGAGGGCCCGGGGGGGAGCTTTCTTT.

On this clonotype itself: A single base separates this from a much larger clone, so it may be a read error. The chain joins TRBV20-1 to TRBJ2-3, with D perhaps TRBD2 (6 bases). The ends were cut back, 3 bases at V and 3 bases at J, with 19 bases in the middle. The germline gives CDR1 DFQATT, CDR2 SNEGSKA (reference sequence). The CDR3 spans 16 residues. The CDR3 spells CSASERSGLRTDTQYF. The CDR3 nucleotides are TGCAGTGCTAGCGAGAGGAGCGGGCTAAGAACAGATACGCAGTATTTT.

This clonotype came up many times. The chain is built from TRBV20-1 and TRBJ2-3; no firm D call. The CDR3 contains 12 residues. Germline lookup yields CDR1 DFQATT and CDR2 SNEGSKA (reference sequence). Trimming shortened V by 3 bases and J by 4 bases, and 8 bases separated the two germline ends. This chain's CDR3 is CSASREPDTQYF. CDR3 coding DNA: TGCAGTGCTAGCCGTGAGCCAGATACGCAGTATTTT.

This clonotype has ten or more counts. This chain uses TRBV2 with TRBJ1-5; 10 bases fit TRBD1. V gave up 6 bases and J gave up 0 bases; unmatched junction bases: 8. Germline lookup yields CDR1 SNHLY and CDR2 FYNNEI. CDR3 length equals 17 residues. This chain's CDR3 is CASSVGQGEHSNQPQHF. CDR3 sequence (DNA): TGTGCCAGCAGCGTAGGACAGGGGGAGCATAGCAATCAGCCCCAGCATTTT.

By its share, this clonotype is medium-sized. The chain recombines TRBV29-1 with TRBJ1-2, with D uncertain. This CDR3 contains 14 residues. V was trimmed by 0 bases and J by 2 bases, leaving 10 bases between them. The germline gives CDR1 SQVTM, CDR2 ANQGSEA. CDR3 sequence: CSVEEGQPNYGYTF. CDR3 coding DNA: TGCAGCGTTGAAGAAGGCCAGCCCAACTATGGCTACACCTTC.

This clonotype appeared many times. The chain combines TRBV2 with TRBJ2-7, with D perhaps TRBD1 (6 bases). Germline CDR1 is SNHLY and CDR2 is FYNNEI. The CDR3 loop spans 14 amino acids. V lost 2 bases and J 5 bases, leaving 13 bases between the germline ends. This chain's CDR3 is CASSESGVGDEQYF. The CDR3 DNA is TGTGCCAGCAGTGAATCAGGGGTGGGTGACGAGCAGTACTTC.

This clonotype has ten or more counts. The gene calls are TRBV5-1 and TRBJ1-1; D unclear. Between the trimmed V and J ends, which lost 1 base and 3 bases, there was a span of 13 bases. CDR1 and CDR2 (germline): SGHRS, YFSETQ. CDR3 length: 15 amino acids. This chain's CDR3 is CASSLPPGGDTEAFF. CDR3 nucleotides: TGCGCCAGCAGCTTGCCGCCGGGAGGTGACACTGAAGCTTTCTTT.

This clonotype is medium-sized by share. This chain joins TRBV20-1 and TRBJ2-7; D might be TRBD1 (6 bases). With 5 bases removed from V and 2 bases from J, the gap between germline ends came to 16 bases. The germline CDR1 and CDR2 sequences are DFQATT and SNEGSKA (reference sequence). The CDR3 covers 14 residues. The CDR3 region is CSARLLQGTYEQYF. DNA for the CDR3: TGCAGTGCTCGACTATTACAGGGAACCTACGAGCAGTACTTC.

This clonotype was recorded at least ten times. The rearrangement joins TRBV2 to TRBJ2-7; the match to TRBD1 covers 7 bases. Trimming took 6 bases from V and 2 from J; bases not matched to a gene: 4. CDR3 length equals 13 residues. CDR1 is SNHLY and CDR2 is FYNNEI in the germline V gene. CDR3 DNA sequence: TGTGCCAGCAGGAGGGACAGTACCTACGAGCAGTACTTC. Translating gives CASRRDSTYEQYF.

V and J are TRBV27 and TRBJ1-1, with a tentative D call TRBD1 (6 bases). Trimming left V 7 bases short and J 1 base short, with 16 bases between. This CDR3 is built from 15 residues. Germline CDR1 is MNHEY and CDR2 is SMNVEV (reference sequence). The DNA of the CDR3 is TGTGCCAGCAAGAGGACAGCCCTTGGGAACACTGAAGCTTTCTTT. The encoded protein is CASKRTALGNTEAFF.

This clonotype showed up many times. The gene calls are TRBV5-1 and TRBJ1-5; D may be TRBD1 (5 bases). The V end lost 3 bases, the J end lost 5 bases, and 15 bases lay between the germline ends. CDR1 SGHRS and CDR2 YFSETQ come from the germline V gene. The CDR3 runs to 15 residues. The CDR3 sequence: CASSWDDSKHQPQHF. CDR3 bases: TGCGCCAGCAGCTGGGACGACAGCAAGCATCAGCCCCAGCATTTT.

In this sample, this clonotype turned up a few times. The chain carries TRBV7-9 and TRBJ2-3, with D uncertain. This CDR3 spans 13 amino acids. The germline V and J ends were trimmed by 2 bases and 3 bases, with 6 bases remaining between them. The germline V gene has CDR1 SEHNR and CDR2 FQNEAQ (reference sequence). The CDR3 DNA is TGTGCCAGCAGCTTAAGACCGACAGATACGCAGTATTTT. Amino acids: CASSLRPTDTQYF.

This clonotype has ten or more counts. The J gene is TRBJ1-2, the V gene TRBV7-2; no firm D call. With 3 bases removed from V and 5 bases from J, the gap between germline ends came to 10 bases. The germline gives CDR1 SGHTA, CDR2 FQGNSA. The CDR3 runs 13 residues. The CDR3: CASSFYNEYGYTF. As DNA, the CDR3 is TGTGCCAGCAGCTTCTACAACGAGTATGGCTACACCTTC.